Following are 5 T cell receptor beta chains from one sample sequenced in a study of human T cells and chemical hapten exposure. A single record per CDR3 protein comes from TCRdb applying MiXCR to the RACE reads. The data show around 330,000 distinct CDR3 sequences, about 5.4% seen once. Time point reported: pre-sensitization, week 0. As for treatment: therapeutic diphenylcyclopropenone sensitization with weekly scalp DPC. This sample comprised whole blood, obtained in connection with sensitization to the hapten diphenylcyclopropenone (DPC). These receptor sequences come from a woman between 18 and 30 years old with alopecia areata. Some clones in this sample may be carry-over from other donors' samples.

This clonotype was detected only a few times. V is TRBV4-2 and J is TRBJ2-7; a weak D match, TRBD1 (6 bases). Germline V lookup: CDR1 LGHNA, CDR2 YNFKEQ. Deletions cut 2 bases from V and 0 bases from J, with 11 bases between. The CDR3 is 15 amino acids. CDR3 region: CASSQPGDASYEQYF. The DNA of the CDR3 is TGTGCCAGCAGCCAACCAGGGGACGCCTCCTACGAGCAGTACTTC.

This clonotype has a count of ten or more. The chain is built from TRBV4-3 and TRBJ2-3; tentatively, D is TRBD2 (5 bases). Trimming took off 4 bases at V and 4 bases at J, with 18 bases between the two ends. CDR1 and CDR2 (germline): LGHNA, YSLEER. The CDR3 covers 16 residues. This CDR3 reads CASSPSRAMRADTQYF. CDR3 bases: TGCGCCAGCAGCCCCTCTAGGGCGATGAGGGCAGATACGCAGTATTTT.

There are a few counts of this clonotype. The chain is built from TRBV9 and TRBJ2-2; the match to TRBD2 covers 7 bases. Germline V gene data show CDR1 as SGDLS and CDR2 as YYNGEE. V dropped 4 bases and J dropped 6; count of bases not matched to a gene: 6. The CDR3 has 14 amino acids. The CDR3 here is CASSLSGSPGELFF. The CDR3, as DNA: TGTGCCAGCAGCCTTAGCGGGTCCCCCGGGGAGCTGTTTTTT.

The rearrangement links TRBV13 to TRBJ2-7; the D is unclear. V was trimmed by 2 bases and J by 0 bases, leaving 14 bases between them. The CDR3 contains 16 residues. CDR1 is PRHDT, CDR2 FYEKMQ, per germline (reference sequence). The CDR3 loop reads CASSLRVTESSYEQYF. The CDR3 DNA reads TGTGCCAGCAGCTTAAGAGTCACGGAAAGCTCCTACGAGCAGTACTTC.

V is TRBV20-1 and J is TRBJ2-7; possible D gene TRBD1, 6 bases. Germline-derived CDR1 and CDR2 are DFQATT and SNEGSKA (reference sequence). This CDR3 is 15 amino acids long. Trimming stripped 4 bases from V and 2 bases from J, with 18 bases between. The CDR3 sequence is CSAKEATGNPYEQYF. The CDR3 coding sequence is TGCAGTGCTAAAGAAGCAACAGGGAATCCCTACGAGCAGTACTTC.